What follows is one T cell receptor (beta chain) and its context. Its antigen is still unknown. This CDR3 has 15 amino acids. Germline-derived CDR1 and CDR2 are MGHDK and SYGVNS. V gave up 0 bases and J gave up 0 bases, with 7 bases separating them. Method: immunoSEQ multiplex PCR; TCRdb's copy keeps in-frame clones and lacks some. This table holds more than 95,000 clones, about nine tenths found once. These data originate in a study of T cell responses to AZD1222 COVID-19 vaccine. Study-level information: Second-dose timings of about 4 or about 12 weeks were pooled.

Study findings and constraints: It should be noted that donors were predominantly white British and more often female, and clonal diversity was possibly underestimated. Baseline testing showed seropositivity in only five or six AZD1222 recipients. Every sample of the repertoires postdated the peak T cell response.

This receptor was taken from an adult in good health. The genes are TRBV25-1 and TRBJ2-3; D ambiguous. The source material was peripheral blood, sampled on day 0 of AZD1222 vaccination. CDR3 sequence: CASSEYQKSTDTQYF. In nucleotides, the CDR3 is TGTGCCAGCAGTGAATACCAGAAGAGCACAGATACGCAGTATTTT.